Sequencing of this TCR beta chain was carried out in a study of CD8+ T cells in alopecia areata (dated by TCRdb to the late 2010s). As for the study more broadly: The treated patients, all with moderate-to-severe alopecia areata, were enrolled in an open-label pilot trial of oral tofacitinib given at 5 to 10 mg twice daily. Tofacitinib was given for 6 to 18 months, followed by 6 months of follow-up off drug to assess delayed response and recurrence. In treated patients, disease severity was measured using the SALT score, which gives the percentage of scalp surface area affected. High-throughput TCRbeta sequencing was used to examine T cell clonal expansion in alopecia areata in both the C3H/HeJ mouse model and human patients. Scalp tissue and sorted CD4+ and CD8+ peripheral blood T cells from patchy and totalis/universalis alopecia areata patients and from healthy controls were covered by human TCRbeta sequencing. Biopsies were taken from tofacitinib-treated patients at baseline and at 4 and 24 weeks of treatment, and a later scalp biopsy was taken in several of the tofacitinib-treated patients. Clonality in the scalp was compared among normal scalp (n=4), patchy alopecia areata scalp (n=8), and alopecia totalis/universalis scalp (n=8). The RNA source kit depended on sample type: the PAXgene miRNA kit for fixed scalp, the miRNeasy kit for PBMCs, and the RNeasy kit for mouse skin. Amplification of TCRbeta CDR3 regions was done by immunoSEQ multiplex PCR using 35 Vbeta forward primers and 13 Jbeta reverse primers. Overall study results and their limits: Many expanded lesional clones were found to persist in scalp and blood during tofacitinib treatment, and relapse after treatment cessation may be partly explained by this persistence. Because the treated cohort was small and included a single nonresponder, larger studies are needed to assess links between baseline CD8+ expansion and response. Tofacitinib significantly lowered scalp clonality and the number of expanded CD8+ clones among the top 100 scalp clones. Lesional scalp, especially in alopecia totalis/universalis, showed higher clonality and more expanded CD8+ clones than normal scalp, suggesting antigenic drive. Shared TCR sequences between patients were less evident than in mice, which may be partly attributable to HLA diversity in the patient population. Resident alphabeta T cells in normal human skin are also sequenced, complicating scalp TCR repertoire analysis, unlike mouse skin dominated by gammadelta T cells.

At the junction V is shortened by 1 base and J by 4 bases, with 9 bases in between. From the cysteine up to the phenylalanine, the CDR3 has a length of 14 residues. Only the CDR3 region is kept as DNA, spanning 42 bases read in frame from base 1. The germline V gene supplies CDR1 KGHSH and CDR2 LQKENI. The treatment or condition label corresponds to: oral pan-JAK inhibitor, 5-10 mg twice daily. From alopecia areata patients, peripheral blood was collected along with lesional scalp punch biopsies. PBMCs were isolated by density centrifugation and stained for CD3, CD4 and CD8, after which CD4+ and CD8+ T cells were sorted on a FACSAria. Receptor amplification or capture employed the immunoSEQ multiplex PCR assay. To provide template for TCR sequencing, every sample had RNA extracted and reverse transcribed into cDNA. First-strand cDNA was synthesized using SuperScript III with a 2:1 mix of oligo-dT and random hexamers. A synthetic immune receptor repertoire was used to measure amplification bias, and any remaining bias was corrected computationally. The source study handled its data this way. Raw reads were preprocessed to remove errors, and CDR3 was defined by IMGT conventions from the conserved cysteine to phenylalanine. Clonality was calculated as 1 minus Shannon entropy normalized by log2 of the number of productive unique TCRs. Whether scalp clones were CD4 or CD8 was inferred by matching scalp TCRbeta sequences against CD4 and CD8 repertoires sorted from blood. TCRdb took this table from immuneACCESS and kept in-frame rearrangements with V and J called. Such tables lack part of the clones; where checked against another copy, unresolved V genes explain under half of the gap, and the rest is unexplained. V and J calls and clone size are given by that table; D and trimming were obtained from the DNA. A total of hundreds of thousands of clones appear in this sample, 30% to 40% of them only once. The ten largest clones take up 0.4% to 0.55% of the sample.

With respect to this clone: There is no known antigen for this receptor. There are no base qualities to consult, and no much larger clone falls within one base.

The receptor was derived from a human donor with alopecia areata. The rearrangement combines TRBV18 with TRBJ2-3; D gene: possibly TRBD1, on 5 matching bases. The specimen was CD4+ T cells sorted from blood, collected between weeks 30 and 35, from a patient treated with tofacitinib. For the CDR3, the sequence is CASSPRQGADTQYF. The DNA sequence reads TGTGCCAGCTCACCACGGCAGGGTGCAGATACGCAGTATTTT.